The present T cell receptor beta chain was sequenced within a study of T cells in localized non-small cell lung cancer. The study, taken as a whole, reports: T cell clonality was highest in uninvolved adjacent lung, above tumor. Tumor samples were not multi-region, leaving intratumor heterogeneity unexcluded. The appearance of a median around 57 of the top 100 tumor clones was seen in adjacent lung.

V lost 7 bases to trimming and J lost 4 bases, with 17 bases between them. The CDR3 spans 14 residues. Germline V lookup: CDR1 MNHGY, CDR2 SAAAGT. This table comes from immunoSEQ multiplex PCR, and its TCRdb copy is limited to in-frame clones, with some not included. This sample has about 7,300 clones; roughly 24% occur once, and the top ten carry 3.6%. Only a few counts were recorded for this clone. What it recognizes is unknown. Sequenced here: lung tumor tissue, sampled before any cancer treatment. This clonotype was sampled from a man between 40 and 70 years old with stage III squamous cell lung carcinoma. The gene calls are TRBV6-8 and TRBJ2-7; either TRBD1 or TRBD2 may supply D (6 bases each). In DNA, the CDR3 is TGTGCCAGCAAAACAGGGACACTAGCATACGAGCAGTACTTC. Protein: CASKTGTLAYEQYF.